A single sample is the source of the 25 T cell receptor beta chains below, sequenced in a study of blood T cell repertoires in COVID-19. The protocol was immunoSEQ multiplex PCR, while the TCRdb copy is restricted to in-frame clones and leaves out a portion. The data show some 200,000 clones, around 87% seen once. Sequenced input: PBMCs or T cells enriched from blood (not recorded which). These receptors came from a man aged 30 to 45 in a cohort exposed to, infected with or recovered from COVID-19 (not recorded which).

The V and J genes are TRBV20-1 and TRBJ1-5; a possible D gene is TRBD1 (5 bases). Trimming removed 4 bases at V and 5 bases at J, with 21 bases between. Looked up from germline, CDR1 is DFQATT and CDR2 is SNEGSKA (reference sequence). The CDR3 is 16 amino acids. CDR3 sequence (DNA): TGCAGTGCTAATGAGATAGAGGCAGGGAGGCATCAGCCCCAGCATTTT. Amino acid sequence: CSANEIEAGRHQPQHF.

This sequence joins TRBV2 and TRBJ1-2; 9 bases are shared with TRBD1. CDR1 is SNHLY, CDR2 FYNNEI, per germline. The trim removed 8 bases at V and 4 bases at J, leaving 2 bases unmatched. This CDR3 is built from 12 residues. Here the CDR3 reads CASGDRVYGYTF. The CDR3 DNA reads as TGTGCCAGCGGGGACAGGGTCTATGGCTACACCTTC.

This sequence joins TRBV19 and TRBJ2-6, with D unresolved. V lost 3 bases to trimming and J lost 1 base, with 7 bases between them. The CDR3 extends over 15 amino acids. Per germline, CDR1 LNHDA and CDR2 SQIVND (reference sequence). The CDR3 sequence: CASSISDSGANVLTF. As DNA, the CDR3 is TGTGCCAGTAGTATCAGCGATTCTGGGGCCAACGTCCTGACTTTC.

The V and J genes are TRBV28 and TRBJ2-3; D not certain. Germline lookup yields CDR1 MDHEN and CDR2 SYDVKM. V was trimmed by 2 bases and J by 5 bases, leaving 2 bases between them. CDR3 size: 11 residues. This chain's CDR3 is CASSLQDTQYF. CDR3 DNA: TGTGCCAGCAGTTTACAAGATACGCAGTATTTT.

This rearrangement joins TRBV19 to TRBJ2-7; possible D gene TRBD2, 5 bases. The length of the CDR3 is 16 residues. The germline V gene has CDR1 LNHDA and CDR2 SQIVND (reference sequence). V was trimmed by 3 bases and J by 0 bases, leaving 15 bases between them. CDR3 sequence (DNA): TGTGCCAGTAGTATTACGGTTAGCGATGGCTCCTACGAGCAGTACTTC. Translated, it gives CASSITVSDGSYEQYF.

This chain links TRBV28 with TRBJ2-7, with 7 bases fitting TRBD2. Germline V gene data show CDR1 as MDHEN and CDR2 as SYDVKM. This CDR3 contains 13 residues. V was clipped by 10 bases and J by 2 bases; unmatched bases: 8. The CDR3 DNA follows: TGTGCCACCTCGGGGGGTCCCCCCTACGAGCAGTACTTC. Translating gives CATSGGPPYEQYF.

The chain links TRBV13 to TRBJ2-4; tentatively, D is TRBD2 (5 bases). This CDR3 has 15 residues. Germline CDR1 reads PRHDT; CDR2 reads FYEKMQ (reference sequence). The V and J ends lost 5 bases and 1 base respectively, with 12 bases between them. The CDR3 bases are TGTGCCAGCAGCGTCGGGGTGGGGGCCAAAAACATTCAGTACTTC. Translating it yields CASSVGVGAKNIQYF.

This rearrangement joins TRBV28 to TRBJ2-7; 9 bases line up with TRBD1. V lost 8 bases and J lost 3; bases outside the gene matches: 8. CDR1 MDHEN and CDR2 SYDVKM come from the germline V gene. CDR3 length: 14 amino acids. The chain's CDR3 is CASQVGQGYYEQYF. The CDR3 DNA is TGTGCCAGCCAAGTGGGACAGGGTTACTACGAGCAGTACTTC.

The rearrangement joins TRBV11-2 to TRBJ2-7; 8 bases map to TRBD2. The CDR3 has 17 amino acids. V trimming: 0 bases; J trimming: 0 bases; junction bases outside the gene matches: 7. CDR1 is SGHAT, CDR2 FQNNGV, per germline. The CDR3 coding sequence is TGTGCCAGCAGCTTAGATGGACTAGCCTCGAGCTCCTACGAGCAGTACTTC. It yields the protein CASSLDGLASSSYEQYF.

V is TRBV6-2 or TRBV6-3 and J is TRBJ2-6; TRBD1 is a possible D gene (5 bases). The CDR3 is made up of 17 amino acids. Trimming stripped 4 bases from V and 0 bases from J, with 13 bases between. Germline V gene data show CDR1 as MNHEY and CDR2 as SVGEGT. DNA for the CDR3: TGTGCCAGCAGTTTTTGGTCAGGGCCCTCTGGGGCCAACGTCCTGACTTTC. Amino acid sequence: CASSFWSGPSGANVLTF.

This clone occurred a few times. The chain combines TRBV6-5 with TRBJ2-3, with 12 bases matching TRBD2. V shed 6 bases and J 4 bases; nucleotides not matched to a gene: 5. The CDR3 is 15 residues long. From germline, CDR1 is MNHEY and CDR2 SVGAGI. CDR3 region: CASRRLAGDADTQYF. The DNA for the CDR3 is TGTGCCAGCAGAAGACTAGCGGGAGATGCAGATACGCAGTATTTT.

This CDR3 is CASKLQVEETQYF. The CDR3, as DNA: TGCGCCAGCAAACTACAGGTTGAAGAGACCCAGTACTTC. This chain uses TRBV5-1 with TRBJ2-5, with TRBD1 as a possible D gene (5 bases). The CDR3 runs 13 residues. From germline, CDR1 is SGHRS and CDR2 YFSETQ. Deletions cut 6 bases from V and 3 bases from J, with 12 bases between.

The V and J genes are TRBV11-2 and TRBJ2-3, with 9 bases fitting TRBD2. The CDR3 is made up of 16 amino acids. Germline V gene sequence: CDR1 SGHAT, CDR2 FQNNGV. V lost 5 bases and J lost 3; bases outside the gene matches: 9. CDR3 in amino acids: CASSRNSGSGTDTQYF. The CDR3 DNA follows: TGTGCCAGCAGCCGTAATAGCGGGAGCGGGACAGATACGCAGTATTTT.

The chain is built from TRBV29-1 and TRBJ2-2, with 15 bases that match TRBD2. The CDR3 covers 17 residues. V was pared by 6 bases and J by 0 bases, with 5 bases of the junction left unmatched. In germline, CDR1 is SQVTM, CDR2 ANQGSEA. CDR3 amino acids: CSVGGLAGGTNTGELFF. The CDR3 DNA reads TGCAGCGTGGGGGGACTAGCGGGAGGTACGAACACCGGGGAGCTGTTTTTT.

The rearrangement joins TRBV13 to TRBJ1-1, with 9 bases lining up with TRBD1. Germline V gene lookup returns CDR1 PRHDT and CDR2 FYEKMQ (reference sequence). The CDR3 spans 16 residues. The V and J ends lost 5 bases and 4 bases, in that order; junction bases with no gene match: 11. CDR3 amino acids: CASSRPGTGRGTEAFF. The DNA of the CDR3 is TGTGCCAGCAGCCGTCCCGGGACAGGGAGGGGCACTGAAGCTTTCTTT.

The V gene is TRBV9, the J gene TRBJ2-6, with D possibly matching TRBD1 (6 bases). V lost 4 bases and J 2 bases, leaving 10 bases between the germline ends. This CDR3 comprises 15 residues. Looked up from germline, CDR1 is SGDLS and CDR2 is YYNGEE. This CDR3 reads CASSPQGTGANVLTF. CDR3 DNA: TGTGCCAGCAGCCCTCAGGGGACTGGGGCCAACGTCCTGACTTTC.

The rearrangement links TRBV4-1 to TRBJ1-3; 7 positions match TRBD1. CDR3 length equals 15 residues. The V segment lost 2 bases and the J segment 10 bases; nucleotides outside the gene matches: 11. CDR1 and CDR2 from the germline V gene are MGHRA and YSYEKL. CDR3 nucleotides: TGCGCCAGCAGCCAAACTGGGACAGTAACGGGGACCATATATTTT. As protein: CASSQTGTVTGTIYF.

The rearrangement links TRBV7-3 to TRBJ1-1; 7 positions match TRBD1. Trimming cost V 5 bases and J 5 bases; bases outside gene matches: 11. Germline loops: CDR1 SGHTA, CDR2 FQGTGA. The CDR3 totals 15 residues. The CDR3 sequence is CASSLSGRGSTEAFF. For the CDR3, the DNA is TGTGCCAGCAGCCTAAGCGGCAGGGGGAGTACTGAAGCTTTCTTT.

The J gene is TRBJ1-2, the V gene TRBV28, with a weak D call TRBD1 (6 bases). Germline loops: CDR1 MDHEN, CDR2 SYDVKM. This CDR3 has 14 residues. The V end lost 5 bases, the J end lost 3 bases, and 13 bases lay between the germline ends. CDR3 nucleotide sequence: TGTGCCAGCAGTCCTCTAGGGGGTTACTATGGCTACACCTTC. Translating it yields CASSPLGGYYGYTF.

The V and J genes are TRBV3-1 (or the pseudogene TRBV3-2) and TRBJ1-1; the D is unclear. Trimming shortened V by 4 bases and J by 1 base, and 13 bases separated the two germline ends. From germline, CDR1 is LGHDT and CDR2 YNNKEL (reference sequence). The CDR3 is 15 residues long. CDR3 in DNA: TGTGCCAGCAGCCTCGGGATAGTTGGGAACACTGAAGCTTTCTTT. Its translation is CASSLGIVGNTEAFF.

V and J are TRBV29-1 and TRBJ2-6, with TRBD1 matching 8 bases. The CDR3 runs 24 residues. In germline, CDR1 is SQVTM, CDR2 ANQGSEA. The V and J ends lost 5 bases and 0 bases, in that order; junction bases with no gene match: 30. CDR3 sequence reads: CSVQFQGAHPPRRDDRSGANVLTF. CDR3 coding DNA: TGCAGCGTTCAATTCCAGGGGGCCCACCCTCCTCGCAGGGATGATCGCTCTGGGGCCAACGTCCTGACTTTC.

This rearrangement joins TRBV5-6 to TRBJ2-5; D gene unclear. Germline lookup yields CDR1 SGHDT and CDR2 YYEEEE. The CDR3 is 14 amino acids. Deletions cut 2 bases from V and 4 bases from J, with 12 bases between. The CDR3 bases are TGTGCCAGCAGCTTTGCCGTATCGCGAGAGACCCAGTACTTC. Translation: CASSFAVSRETQYF.

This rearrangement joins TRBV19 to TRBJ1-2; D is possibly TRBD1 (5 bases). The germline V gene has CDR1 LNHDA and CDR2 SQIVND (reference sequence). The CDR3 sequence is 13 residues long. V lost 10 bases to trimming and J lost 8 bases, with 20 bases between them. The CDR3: CATSLAGFEGYTF. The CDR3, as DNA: TGTGCCACCTCCCTGGCAGGGTTTGAGGGCTACACCTTC.

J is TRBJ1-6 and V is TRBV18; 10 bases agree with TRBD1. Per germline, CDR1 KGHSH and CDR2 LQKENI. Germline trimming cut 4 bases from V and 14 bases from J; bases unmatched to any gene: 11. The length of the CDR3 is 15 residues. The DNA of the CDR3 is TGTGCCAGCTCACAGTCCGGGACAGGGGAGGCAACCCTCCACTTT. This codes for CASSQSGTGEATLHF.

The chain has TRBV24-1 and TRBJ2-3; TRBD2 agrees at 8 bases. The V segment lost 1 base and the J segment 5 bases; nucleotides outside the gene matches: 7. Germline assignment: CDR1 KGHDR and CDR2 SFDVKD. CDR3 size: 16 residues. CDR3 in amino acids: CATSDLEAGDIDTQYF. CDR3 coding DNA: TGTGCCACCAGTGATTTAGAAGCGGGAGACATAGATACGCAGTATTTT.